There are many counts of the clone carrying this TCR beta chain. Its antigen is not identified. These data originate in a study of identical twins. Whole-study results and caveats: Sequences that were beta out-of-frame showed weaker excess twin sharing.

The CDR3 sequence is 17 residues long. V was pared by 7 bases and J by 0 bases, with 9 bases of the junction left unmatched. CDR1 is SNHLY, CDR2 FYNNEI, per germline. In TCRdb, the 5' RACE reads were re-called with MiXCR into one record per CDR3 protein. The table includes around 250,000 distinct CDR3 sequences, 5.5% to 7% detected once. The same sample was also studied in work on yellow fever vaccine responses in identical twins.

This receptor was taken from a woman aged 18-29 years in good health. Material for sequencing was memory (CD45RO+) T cells sorted from blood. The chain uses TRBV2 and TRBJ2-1; 10 nucleotides line up with TRBD2. CDR3 loop: CASKERGGPSSYNEQFF. The CDR3 DNA is TGTGCCAGCAAGGAGCGGGGGGGCCCCAGCTCCTACAATGAGCAGTTCTTC.